This T cell receptor beta chain was sequenced during a study of cytomegalovirus exposure and HLA in healthy donors. The protocol was immunoSEQ multiplex PCR, while the TCRdb copy is restricted to in-frame clones and leaves out a portion. This table has fewer than 150,000 clones, 70% to 90% appearing once. This CDR3 has 16 residues. From germline, CDR1 is SNHLY and CDR2 FYNNEI. The trim removed 6 bases at V and 2 bases at J, leaving 6 bases unmatched. This sequence originates from a man younger than 35 in good health and CMV-seronegative. J is TRBJ2-1 and V is TRBV2; 11 bases are shared with TRBD2. Sequencing was performed on PBMCs. The CDR3 spells CASSAGLAGPYNEQFF. The DNA of the CDR3 is TGTGCCAGCAGCGCCGGACTAGCGGGTCCCTACAATGAGCAGTTCTTC.